The subject of this entry is one TCR beta chain. What it recognizes is unknown. CDR1 is KGHSH and CDR2 is LQKENI in the germline V gene. The CDR3 sequence is 16 residues long. The V segment lost 5 bases and the J segment 0 bases; nucleotides outside the gene matches: 10. TCRdb re-derived calls from the reads in MiXCR, one entry per CDR3 protein. The data hold about 920,000 distinct CDR3 sequences, with roughly 30% observed a single time. The data were obtained in a study of T cell repertoires in cytomegalovirus infection. Study in general: Both a matching HLA type and CMV infection were indicated by public TCR beta signatures.

V usage is TRBV18 and J usage is TRBJ2-7; 7 nucleotides match TRBD2. The sequenced sample was cultured CD8+ T cells from PBMCs, obtained from culture after CMV antigen stimulation. This clonotype originated in a human donor in good health (CMV status not recorded). Some clones in this sample may be carry-over from other donors' samples. The CDR3 sequence: CASSLERGGGSYEQYV. CDR3 in DNA: TGTGCCAGCTCATTGGAGAGAGGCGGGGGCTCCTACGAGCAGTACGTC.